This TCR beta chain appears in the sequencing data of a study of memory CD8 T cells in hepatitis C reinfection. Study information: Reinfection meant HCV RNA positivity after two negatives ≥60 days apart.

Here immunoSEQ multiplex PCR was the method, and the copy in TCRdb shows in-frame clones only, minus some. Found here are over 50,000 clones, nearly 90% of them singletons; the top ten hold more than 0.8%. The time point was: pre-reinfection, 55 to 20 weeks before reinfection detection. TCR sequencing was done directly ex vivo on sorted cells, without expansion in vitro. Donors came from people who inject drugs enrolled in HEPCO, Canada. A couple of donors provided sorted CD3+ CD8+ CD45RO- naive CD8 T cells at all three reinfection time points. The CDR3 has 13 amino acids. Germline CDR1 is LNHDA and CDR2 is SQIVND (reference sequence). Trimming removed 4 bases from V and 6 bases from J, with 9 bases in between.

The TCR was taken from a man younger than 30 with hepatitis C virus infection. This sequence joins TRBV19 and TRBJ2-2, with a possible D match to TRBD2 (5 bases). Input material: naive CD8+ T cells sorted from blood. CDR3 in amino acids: CASSNSEAGELFF. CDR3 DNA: TGTGCCAGTAGTAATAGCGAGGCCGGGGAGCTGTTTTTT. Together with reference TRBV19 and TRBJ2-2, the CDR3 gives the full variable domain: DGGITQSPKYLFRKEGQNVTLSCEQNLNHDAMYWYRQDPGQGLRLIYYSQIVNDFQKGDIAEGYSVSREKKESFPLTVTSAQKNPTAFYLCASSNSEAGELFFGEGSRLTVL.